This T cell receptor (beta chain) stems from a study of T cells in Graves' hyperthyroidism and ophthalmopathy. What was amplified from RNA transcripts were TCR beta CDR3 regions. First-round RT-PCR with HTBI primers amplified the TCR CDR3 region. Each CDR3 protein gets one entry after TCRdb re-called the multiplex PCR reads with MiXCR. The sample has about 260,000 distinct CDR3 sequences; approximately 23% are singletons. Patients were excluded because of uncontrolled infection, other autoimmune disease, pregnancy or lactation. Thyroid ultrasound, orbital computed tomography, clinical symptoms, and serum thyroxine and TRAb underpinned diagnoses. This clonotype was counted at least ten times. Its antigen remains unknown. The CDR3 is made up of 15 amino acids. CDR1 is SGHTS, CDR2 YDEGEE, per germline. V lost 1 base, J lost 4 bases, and 7 bases stayed unmatched. Findings and caveats of the study: Most thyroid clonotypes expanded above 0.001 were also detected in blood.

This TCR was recovered from a man under 40 with Graves' ophthalmopathy. The V call is TRBV5-8, the J call TRBJ1-2; 7 nucleotides line up with TRBD1. Specimen: blood. CDR3 nucleotide sequence: TGTGCCAGCAGCTTGAGGTCGGGGACAGCCTATGGCTACACCTTC. Translated: CASSLRSGTAYGYTF. The whole variable domain, remainder taken from reference TRBV5-8 and TRBJ1-2, is EAGVTQSPTHLIKTRGQQATLRCSPISGHTSVYWYQQALGLGLQFLLWYDEGEERNRGNFPPRFSGRQFPNYSSELNVNALELEDSALYLCASSLRSGTAYGYTFGSGTRLTVV.